This T cell receptor beta chain was retrieved from a study of shared clonotypes between healthy human individuals. The data were produced by immunoSEQ multiplex PCR, yet TCRdb's version contains in-frame clones alone and is incomplete. This table holds some 2.3 million clones, over 90% found once. This CDR3 contains 16 residues. The ends were cut back, 3 bases at V and 2 bases at J, with 14 bases in the middle. CDR1 and CDR2 (germline): KGHSH, LQKENI. Sequenced material: naive CD4+ T cells from PBMCs. The subset: CD45RA+ positively selected. This receptor was identified in a man in his late teens or twenties in good health. Some clones in this sample may be carry-over from other donors' samples. The genes are TRBV18 and TRBJ1-5, with D possibly TRBD1 on 5 matching bases. CDR3 sequence: CASSPAGLGGNQPQHF. The CDR3 DNA follows: TGTGCCAGCTCACCTGCAGGTTTGGGGGGCAATCAGCCCCAGCATTTT.